Listed below are T cell receptor beta chains from one sample, sequenced in a study of T-cell memory formation after mild COVID-19. TCRdb itself ran the 5' RACE reads through MiXCR, one entry per CDR3 protein. The data contain some 490,000 distinct CDR3 sequences, about 20% of them singletons. The sequenced sample consisted of PBMCs or a T cell subset sorted from them (not recorded which). These receptors were collected from an adult woman who had mild COVID-19 (a few samples of this study predate the infection). Cell type and time point are not known. CDR3s include the opening cysteine and the closing phenylalanine or tryptophan. The D gene is left open where the match is weak. Clone size, where shown, is once, few, many, or a class for clones that have expanded.

v_call: TRBV19; clone_size: NA; d_call: NA; j_call: TRBJ2-2; cdr3_aa: CASSHVNLDTGELFF; cdr3_nt: TGTGCCAGTAGTCACGTCAACCTAGACACCGGGGAGCTGTTTTTT
v_call: TRBV5-6; clone_size: few; d_call: NA; j_call: TRBJ2-3; cdr3_aa: CASSFGAGRQYF; cdr3_nt: TGTGCCAGCAGCTTTGGGGCGGGGAGGCAGTATTTT
v_call: TRBV20-1; clone_size: few; d_call: NA; j_call: TRBJ1-2; cdr3_aa: CSARGSGGYGYTF; cdr3_nt: TGCAGTGCTCGAGGGTCCGGGGGCTATGGCTACACCTTC
v_call: TRBV3-1; clone_size: NA; d_call: NA; j_call: TRBJ1-1; cdr3_aa: CASSQGRRPGGSEAFF; cdr3_nt: TGTGCCAGCAGCCAAGGGCGGAGGCCAGGAGGGTCTGAAGCTTTCTTT
v_call: TRBV7-8; clone_size: NA; d_call: NA; j_call: TRBJ2-5; cdr3_aa: CASSPAVGAQETQYF; cdr3_nt: TGTGCCAGCAGCCCAGCAGTGGGGGCCCAAGAGACCCAGTACTTC
v_call: TRBV12-3/TRBV12-4; clone_size: few; d_call: TRBD1; j_call: TRBJ1-2; cdr3_aa: CASSSPNRGRSYGYTF; cdr3_nt: TGTGCCAGCAGTTCACCCAACAGGGGGCGTAGCTATGGCTACACCTTC
v_call: TRBV20-1; clone_size: few; d_call: TRBD2; j_call: TRBJ2-3; cdr3_aa: CSARDRGGGDSDTQYF; cdr3_nt: TGCAGTGCTAGAGATAGAGGCGGGGGAGACTCAGATACGCAGTATTTT
v_call: TRBV6-5; clone_size: few; d_call: NA; j_call: TRBJ2-6; cdr3_aa: CASSKQISSSGANVLTF; cdr3_nt: TGTGCCAGCAGTAAACAGATCTCCTCCTCTGGGGCCAACGTCCTGACTTTC
v_call: TRBV6-2/TRBV6-3; clone_size: NA; d_call: NA; j_call: TRBJ1-1; cdr3_aa: CASSSGQIGNTEAFF; cdr3_nt: TGTGCCAGCAGTTCCGGACAAATTGGGAACACTGAAGCTTTCTTT
v_call: TRBV12-3/TRBV12-4; clone_size: many; d_call: TRBD1; j_call: TRBJ1-1; cdr3_aa: CASTTVGQGADTEAFF; cdr3_nt: TGTGCCAGCACCACCGTCGGACAGGGGGCCGACACTGAAGCTTTCTTT
v_call: TRBV5-5; clone_size: NA; d_call: TRBD2; j_call: TRBJ2-7; cdr3_aa: CASSLNPSGGTYEQYF; cdr3_nt: TGTGCCAGCAGCTTAAACCCTAGCGGGGGAACCTACGAGCAGTACTTC
v_call: TRBV4-3; clone_size: few; d_call: NA; j_call: TRBJ2-1; cdr3_aa: CASSQDRGSGLYNEQFF; cdr3_nt: TGCGCCAGCAGCCAAGATCGGGGGAGCGGACTCTACAATGAGCAGTTCTTC
v_call: TRBV6-2/TRBV6-3; clone_size: NA; d_call: TRBD2; j_call: TRBJ2-7; cdr3_aa: CASSSLSGTISYEQYF; cdr3_nt: TGTGCCAGCAGTTCGCTCAGCGGGACTATTTCCTACGAGCAGTACTTC